The 27 T cell receptor beta chains below come from one sample, sequenced in a study of human T cells and chemical hapten exposure. This sample's time point: patch test 3, about 24 weeks after DPC sensitization. Regarding treatment: therapeutic diphenylcyclopropenone sensitization with weekly scalp DPC. One entry per CDR3 protein results from TCRdb running MiXCR on the RACE reads. The profile shows some 170,000 distinct CDR3 sequences, around a quarter of them singletons. The sample consisted of whole blood, taken in connection with sensitization to the hapten diphenylcyclopropenone (DPC). The receptors come from a woman between 18 and 30 years old with alopecia areata. Some clones in this sample may be carry-over from other donors' samples.

The sample holds a few counts of this clonotype. The gene calls are TRBV4-2 and TRBJ2-6, with unresolved D. Germline V lookup: CDR1 LGHNA, CDR2 YNFKEQ. The CDR3 is 15 residues long. The V end was cut by 3 bases, the J end by 0 bases, with 6 bases between. The CDR3 loop reads CASSQADSGANVLTF. As DNA, the CDR3 is TGTGCCAGCAGCCAGGCGGACTCTGGGGCCAACGTCCTGACTTTC.

Only a few counts were recorded for this clonotype. The chain carries TRBV5-1 and TRBJ1-5; D remains ambiguous. The CDR3 spans 13 residues. Germline V gene data show CDR1 as SGHRS and CDR2 as YFSETQ. V lost 4 bases and J 8 bases, leaving 13 bases between the germline ends. Here the CDR3 DNA reads TGCGCCAGCAGCCGTTGGTCGGGAGAGCCCCAGCATTTT. This codes for CASSRWSGEPQHF.

This clonotype was recorded at least ten times. The V and J genes are TRBV6-5 and TRBJ2-3, with D tentatively TRBD1 (5 bases). The V gene lost 4 bases and the J gene lost 4 bases, with 12 bases spanning the gap. The CDR3 contains 14 residues. CDR1 is MNHEY, CDR2 SVGAGI, per germline. The CDR3 nucleotides read TGTGCCAGCAGTTCAGACAGAGCTGCAGATACGCAGTATTTT. It codes for CASSSDRAADTQYF.

The chain combines TRBV7-2 with TRBJ1-4, with D uncertain. CDR3 length: 17 residues. The ends were cut back, 2 bases at V and 7 bases at J, with 20 bases in the middle. CDR1 and CDR2 (germline): SGHTA, FQGNSA. As DNA, the CDR3 is TGTGCCAGCAGCTTAAGTCCCATGACCCGGAGGAGTGAAAAACTGTTTTTT. Protein product: CASSLSPMTRRSEKLFF.

The V and J genes are TRBV4-3 and TRBJ1-6; no clear D gene. The CDR3 covers 14 residues. Germline CDR1 and CDR2: LGHNA and YSLEER. V lost 0 bases and J lost 8, with 8 bases in between. CDR3 nucleotide sequence: TGCGCCAGCAGCCAAGAAACGTCAGATTCACCCCTCCACTTT. Its protein is CASSQETSDSPLHF.

The sample holds a few counts of this clonotype. The chain has TRBV20-1 and TRBJ2-2; TRBD1 agrees at 8 bases. Germline values: CDR1 DFQATT, CDR2 SNEGSKA (reference sequence). With V trimmed by 0 bases and J by 5 bases, 8 bases remained unmatched. The CDR3 spans 16 residues. CDR3 residues: CSARDLRQGATGELFF. DNA for the CDR3: TGCAGTGCTAGAGATCTTAGGCAGGGGGCTACCGGGGAGCTGTTTTTT.

The chain couples TRBV5-4 to TRBJ2-3, with 11 bases matching TRBD2. V lost 3 bases, J lost 15 bases, and 21 bases stayed unmatched. CDR3 length: 17 residues. Looked up from germline, CDR1 is SGHNT and CDR2 is YYREEE (reference sequence). CDR3 in amino acids: CASSSLLAGARVTVRYF. CDR3 coding DNA: TGTGCCAGCAGCTCTTTACTAGCGGGGGCCCGCGTAACGGTTCGATATTTT. The complete variable domain, with remaining parts taken from reference TRBV5-4 and TRBJ2-3, reads ETGVTQSPTHLIKTRGQQVTLRCSSQSGHNTVSWYQQALGQGPQFIFQYYREEENGRGNFPPRFSGLQFPNYSSELNVNALELDDSALYLCASSSLLAGARVTVRYFGPGTRLTVL.

This clonotype has just a few counts. The chain joins TRBV7-9 to TRBJ2-5; maybe TRBD1 (6 bases). Germline CDR1 reads SEHNR; CDR2 reads FQNEAQ (reference sequence). The CDR3 is 12 residues long. The V and J ends lost 5 bases and 11 bases respectively, with 15 bases between them. CDR3 coding DNA: TGTGCCAGCAGCCAGGGGACACCGAGGCAGTACTTC. Its protein is CASSQGTPRQYF.

The chain has TRBV5-1 and TRBJ2-1; 10 bases align to TRBD1. The CDR3 loop spans 15 amino acids. Unmatched junction bases numbered 9, after V lost 6 bases and J lost 6 bases. CDR1 and CDR2 (germline): SGHRS, YFSETQ. CDR3: CASTLGTGAFNEQFF. The CDR3 bases are TGCGCCAGCACCCTGGGGACAGGGGCGTTCAATGAGCAGTTCTTC.

The chain carries TRBV4-2 and TRBJ2-2, with 14 bases lining up with TRBD2. V was pared by 4 bases and J by 1 base, with 5 bases of the junction left unmatched. This CDR3 is 18 amino acids long. Germline V lookup: CDR1 LGHNA, CDR2 YNFKEQ. CDR3: CASSPGTSGGWNTGELFF. In DNA, the CDR3 is TGTGCCAGCAGCCCGGGGACTAGCGGGGGCTGGAACACCGGGGAGCTGTTTTTT.

There are many counts of this clonotype. The CDR3: CAMGRDNSYNSPLHF. The CDR3 coding sequence is TGTGCCATGGGGAGGGACAACTCCTATAATTCACCCCTCCACTTT. The J gene is TRBJ1-6, the V gene TRBV10-3; D might be TRBD1 (6 bases). Germline assignment: CDR1 ENHRY and CDR2 SYGVKD. V lost 9 bases, J lost 0 bases, and 12 bases lay in between. The CDR3 length is 15 residues.

J is TRBJ2-1 and V is TRBV7-9, with 7 nucleotides matching TRBD2. There are 15 residues in the CDR3. CDR1 and CDR2 from the germline V gene are SEHNR and FQNEAQ (reference sequence). V shed 0 bases and J 7 bases; nucleotides not matched to a gene: 6. CDR3 nucleotides: TGTGCCAGCAGCTTAGCCGCGGGAGTCGGGAATGAGCAGTTCTTC. Translated: CASSLAAGVGNEQFF.

This clonotype has just a few counts. The chain employs TRBV20-1 and TRBJ2-7; D is unclear. Germline values: CDR1 DFQATT, CDR2 SNEGSKA (reference sequence). The CDR3 sequence is 14 residues long. Trimming removed 3 bases from V and 8 bases from J, with 20 bases in between. The CDR3 spells CSASLHRDGQKQYF. For the CDR3, the DNA is TGCAGTGCTAGCCTGCACAGAGATGGGCAAAAGCAGTACTTC.

The genes are TRBV12-3 or TRBV12-4 and TRBJ1-2; unclear D gene. Trimming took 7 bases from V and 4 from J, leaving 7 bases between them. CDR3 size: 11 residues. The CDR3 region is CASKATYGYTF. The CDR3 DNA is TGTGCCAGCAAAGCGACCTATGGCTACACCTTC.

J is TRBJ2-1 and V is TRBV19; TRBD1 is a possible D gene (6 bases). Trimming left V 0 bases short and J 5 bases short, with 11 bases between. Germline loops: CDR1 LNHDA, CDR2 SQIVND (reference sequence). The CDR3 has 15 amino acids. The CDR3: CASSIDRGTNNEQFF. The CDR3 region has the DNA TGTGCCAGTAGTATAGACAGGGGCACAAACAATGAGCAGTTCTTC.

The chain has TRBV27 and TRBJ1-5, with no clear D. V was pared by 3 bases and J by 2 bases, with 11 bases between. CDR1 is MNHEY, CDR2 SMNVEV, per germline (reference sequence). This CDR3 has 15 amino acids. As DNA, the CDR3 is TGTGCCAGCAGTTTCAAGAGGTGGGGCAATCAGCCCCAGCATTTT. Translated: CASSFKRWGNQPQHF.

This clonotype was counted only a few times. The chain uses TRBV7-9 and TRBJ2-1; D remains unclear. The CDR3 is made up of 13 amino acids. The germline gives CDR1 SEHNR, CDR2 FQNEAQ (reference sequence). Trimming cost V 4 bases and J 7 bases, with 11 bases left between them. CDR3 sequence reads: CASSSGPRNEQFF. The CDR3 coding sequence is TGTGCCAGCAGCTCCGGGCCCCGAAATGAGCAGTTCTTC.

The genes are TRBV4-3 and TRBJ1-2, with 8 bases that match TRBD1. V lost 6 bases, J lost 3 bases, and 9 bases stayed unmatched. Germline V lookup: CDR1 LGHNA, CDR2 YSLEER. The CDR3 loop spans 15 amino acids. Written as DNA, the CDR3 is TGCGCCAGCAGTGGCTTACAGGGGGACTACTATGGCTACACCTTC. Translating gives CASSGLQGDYYGYTF.

This clonotype was counted between two and nine times. The V call is TRBV4-3, the J call TRBJ1-1; no clear D gene. The CDR3 is 14 residues long. Trimming cost V 0 bases and J 4 bases, with 9 bases left between them. The germline CDR1 and CDR2 sequences are LGHNA and YSLEER. The CDR3 nucleotides read TGCGCCAGCAGCCAAGAACTCCGGGCCACTGAAGCTTTCTTT. This translates into CASSQELRATEAFF.

The chain recombines TRBV10-1 with TRBJ2-2; the D is unclear. Per germline, CDR1 WNHNN and CDR2 SYGVQD (reference sequence). The length of the CDR3 is 14 residues. Trimming removed 4 bases at V and 3 bases at J, with 9 bases between. CDR3 in amino acids: CASSAADHTGELFF. Here the CDR3 DNA reads TGCGCCAGCAGTGCGGCGGATCACACCGGGGAGCTGTTTTTT.

This clonotype was seen a handful of times. The chain carries TRBV5-1 and TRBJ2-5; possibly TRBD2 for D (5 bases). The V end was cut by 7 bases, the J end by 1 base, with 26 bases between. This CDR3 spans 18 amino acids. From germline, CDR1 is SGHRS and CDR2 YFSETQ. The DNA for the CDR3 is TGCGCCAGCGTCCCTATGGGGAGCCACCCAAACCTCCAAGAGACCCAGTACTTC. Amino acids: CASVPMGSHPNLQETQYF.

The V call is TRBV7-3, the J call TRBJ2-2; 13 nucleotides agree with TRBD2. Germline CDR1 SGHTA, CDR2 FQGTGA. The ends lost 5 bases at V and 6 bases at J; junction bases unmatched: 15. The CDR3 covers 19 residues. This chain's CDR3 is CASSLRTSGSLHDAGELFF. CDR3 nucleotides: TGTGCCAGCAGCCTTCGGACTAGCGGGAGTCTCCACGATGCCGGGGAGCTGTTTTTT.

This clonotype was counted once. This rearrangement joins TRBV15 to TRBJ2-5; D is possibly TRBD1 (6 bases). Trimming shortened V by 0 bases and J by 4 bases, and 12 bases separated the two germline ends. The CDR3 has 15 amino acids. From germline, CDR1 is LNHNV and CDR2 YYDKDF (reference sequence). The CDR3 region is CATSRDLGQVETQYF. CDR3 bases: TGTGCCACCAGCAGAGATTTGGGACAAGTAGAGACCCAGTACTTC. The full variable domain, in which reference TRBV15 and TRBJ2-5 provide the parts outside the CDR3, is DAMVIQNPRYQVTQFGKPVTLSCSQTLNHNVMYWYQQKSSQAPKLLFHYYDKDFNNEADTPDNFQSRRPNTSFCFLDIRSPGLGDTAMYLCATSRDLGQVETQYFGPGTRLLVL.

The chain uses TRBV9 and TRBJ1-4, with 7 bases fitting TRBD1. The CDR3 runs 15 residues. Germline V lookup: CDR1 SGDLS, CDR2 YYNGEE. J gave up 0 bases and V 5 bases, and 4 bases lay outside the gene matches. The CDR3 sequence is CASSRTGTTNEKLFF. As DNA, the CDR3 is TGTGCCAGCAGTAGGACAGGAACAACTAATGAAAAACTGTTTTTT.

CDR3 protein: CASSQAGTSGDGASDTQYF. For the CDR3, the DNA is TGTGCCAGCAGCCAAGCCGGGACTAGCGGGGACGGAGCCAGCGATACGCAGTATTTT. The V call is TRBV4-2, the J call TRBJ2-3, with 13 bases lining up with TRBD2. V was pared by 1 base and J by 6 bases, with 13 bases of the junction left unmatched. The CDR3 length is 19 residues. Germline V gene data show CDR1 as LGHNA and CDR2 as YNFKEQ.

The chain joins TRBV18 to TRBJ2-2; the match to TRBD1 covers 9 bases. The ends lost 3 bases at V and 0 bases at J; junction bases unmatched: 2. There are 16 residues in the CDR3. Germline loops: CDR1 KGHSH, CDR2 LQKENI. CDR3 region: CASSPYRGPNTGELFF. CDR3 in DNA: TGTGCCAGCTCACCTTACAGGGGGCCGAACACCGGGGAGCTGTTTTTT.

The chain combines TRBV3-1 with TRBJ2-5; weak D call: TRBD1 (6 bases). The CDR3 runs 16 residues. Germline V lookup: CDR1 LGHDT, CDR2 YNNKEL (reference sequence). V was shortened by 4 bases and J by 0 bases, with 15 bases between the two germline ends. The CDR3 DNA is TGTGCCAGCAGCCTTGGACAGAAGTCGTACCAAGAGACCCAGTACTTC. This gives the protein CASSLGQKSYQETQYF.